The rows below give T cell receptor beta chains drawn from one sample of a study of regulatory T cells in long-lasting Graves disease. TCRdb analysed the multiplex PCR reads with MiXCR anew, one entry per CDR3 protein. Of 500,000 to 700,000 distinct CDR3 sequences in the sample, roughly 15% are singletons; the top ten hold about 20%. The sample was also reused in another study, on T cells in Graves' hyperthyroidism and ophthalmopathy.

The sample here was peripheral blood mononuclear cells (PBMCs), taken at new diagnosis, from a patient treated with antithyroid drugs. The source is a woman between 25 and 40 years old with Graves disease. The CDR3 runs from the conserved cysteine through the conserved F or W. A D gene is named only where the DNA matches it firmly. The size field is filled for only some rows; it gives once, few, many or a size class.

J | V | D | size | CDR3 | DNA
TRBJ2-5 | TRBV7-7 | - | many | CASSFPHQETQYF | TGTGCTAGCAGCTTCCCACACCAAGAGACCCAGTACTTC
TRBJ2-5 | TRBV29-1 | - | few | CSVRTRGVETQYF | TGCAGCGTTCGAACTAGGGGTGTAGAGACCCAGTACTTC
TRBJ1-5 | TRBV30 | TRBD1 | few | CAWSLGGAGQPQHF | TGTGCCTGGAGTCTAGGGGGCGCGGGTCAGCCCCAGCATTTT
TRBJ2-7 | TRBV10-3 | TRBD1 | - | CAISVGDRTYEQYF | TGTGCCATCAGTGTAGGGGACAGAACCTACGAGCAGTACTTC
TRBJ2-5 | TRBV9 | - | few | CASSVGTLQETQYF | TGTGCCAGCAGCGTCGGGACACTACAAGAGACCCAGTACTTC
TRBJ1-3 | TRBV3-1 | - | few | CASSPSTGPQNTIYF | TGTGCCAGCAGCCCCTCGACAGGTCCCCAAAACACCATATATTTT
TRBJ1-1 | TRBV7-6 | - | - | CASSLEGAAGRKMNTEAFF | TGTGCCAGCAGCTTAGAAGGGGCGGCAGGGCGAAAAATGAACACTGAAGCTTTCTTT
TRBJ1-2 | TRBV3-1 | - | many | CASSQGVGYTF | TGTGCCAGCAGCCAAGGGGTTGGCTACACCTTC
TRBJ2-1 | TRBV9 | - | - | CASSVGGLPNEQFF | TGTGCCAGCAGCGTAGGTGGACTACCCAATGAGCAGTTCTTC
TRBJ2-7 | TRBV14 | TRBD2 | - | CASSLASGRGEQYF | TGTGCCAGCAGCCTCGCTAGCGGGAGGGGCGAGCAGTACTTC
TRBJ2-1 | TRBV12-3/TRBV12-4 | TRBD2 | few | CASSSGLTNEQFF | TGTGCCAGCAGCTCGGGACTAACCAATGAGCAGTTCTTC
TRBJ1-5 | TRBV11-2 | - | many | CASSQGDYQPQHF | TGTGCCAGCAGCCAGGGAGATTATCAGCCCCAGCATTTT
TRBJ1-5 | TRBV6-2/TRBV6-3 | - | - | CASSGWVWGNQPQHF | TGTGCCAGCAGTGGATGGGTCTGGGGCAATCAGCCCCAGCATTTT
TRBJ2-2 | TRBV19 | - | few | CASSPRGQGFLANTGELFF | TGTGCCAGTAGTCCCAGGGGCCAGGGATTCTTGGCTAACACCGGGGAGCTGTTTTTT
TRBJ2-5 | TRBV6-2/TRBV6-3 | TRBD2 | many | CASSYSTLLREGQETQYF | TGTGCCAGCAGTTACTCGACGCTCTTGCGGGAGGGCCAAGAGACCCAGTACTTC
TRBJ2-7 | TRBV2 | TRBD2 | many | CASSVAGDVYEQYF | TGTGCCAGCAGTGTAGCGGGAGACGTCTACGAGCAGTACTTC
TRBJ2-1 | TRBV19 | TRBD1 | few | CASSNRIPGTGDGEQFF | TGTGCCAGTAGTAATAGAATCCCCGGGACAGGGGATGGTGAGCAGTTCTTC
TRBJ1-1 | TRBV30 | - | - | CAWVQGTEAFF | TGTGCCTGGGTCCAGGGGACTGAAGCTTTCTTT
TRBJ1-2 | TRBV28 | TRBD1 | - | CASARGGTGGPHYGYTF | TGTGCCAGCGCGAGGGGTGGGACAGGGGGGCCCCACTATGGCTACACCTTC
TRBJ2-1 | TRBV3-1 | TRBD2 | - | CATSSKREAYNEQFF | TGTGCCACCTCCTCCAAACGGGAGGCCTACAATGAGCAGTTCTTC
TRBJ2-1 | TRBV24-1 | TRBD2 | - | CATSHVTSVYNEQFF | TGTGCCACCAGTCATGTGACTAGCGTCTACAATGAGCAGTTCTTC
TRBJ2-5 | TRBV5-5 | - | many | CASSGAGLETQYF | TGTGCCAGCAGTGGGGCAGGGCTGGAGACCCAGTACTTC
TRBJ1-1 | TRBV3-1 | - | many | CASSQDQSVTEAFF | TGTGCCAGCAGCCAAGATCAATCCGTCACTGAAGCTTTCTTT
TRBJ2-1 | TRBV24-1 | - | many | CATRDYRGRLYNEQFF | TGTGCCACCAGAGACTATAGGGGACGCCTGTACAATGAGCAGTTCTTC
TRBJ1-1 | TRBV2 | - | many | CASSEGRNREGTEAFF | TGTGCCAGCAGTGAAGGAAGGAACAGGGAGGGCACTGAAGCTTTCTTT
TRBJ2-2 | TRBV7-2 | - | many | CAGARRANTGELFF | TGTGCAGGCGCGAGGAGGGCGAACACCGGGGAGCTGTTTTTT
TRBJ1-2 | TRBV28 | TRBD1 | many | CASSSLGQGRTNYGYTF | TGTGCCAGCAGTTCCTTAGGACAGGGGCGAACTAACTATGGCTACACCTTC
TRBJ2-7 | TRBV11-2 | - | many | CASSPLAQGRHEQYF | TGTGCCAGCAGCCCCCTGGCACAGGGACGGCACGAGCAGTACTTC
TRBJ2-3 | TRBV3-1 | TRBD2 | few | CASSRLAGESTDTQYF | TGTGCCAGCAGCCGACTAGCGGGGGAAAGCACAGATACGCAGTATTTT